Listed below are T cell receptor beta chains from one sample, sequenced in a study of cytomegalovirus exposure and HLA in healthy donors. The data were produced by immunoSEQ multiplex PCR, yet TCRdb's version contains in-frame clones alone and is incomplete. This sample has roughly 120,000 clones; 65% to 80% occur once, and the top ten carry 13%. Sequenced material: PBMCs. The source of these receptors is a woman aged 40 to 49 in good health and CMV-seropositive. The CDR3 runs from the conserved cysteine through the conserved F or W. The order of the fields is J gene, D gene, clone size, V gene, CDR3 DNA, CDR3 protein. A D gene is named only where the DNA matches it firmly. The size field is filled for only some rows; it gives once, few, many or a size class.

j_gene: TRBJ1-5
d_gene: -
abundance: -
v_gene: TRBV19
CDR3nt: TGTGCCAGTAGTACCCCGGGGGGGGTAAGTCAGCCCCAGCATTTT
CDR3aa: CASSTPGGVSQPQHF

j_gene: TRBJ2-1
d_gene: TRBD2
abundance: -
v_gene: TRBV30
CDR3nt: TGTGCCTGGAACCCGGGACTAGCCTTAACTGAGCAGTTCTTC
CDR3aa: CAWNPGLALTEQFF

j_gene: TRBJ1-1
d_gene: TRBD1
abundance: -
v_gene: TRBV5-1
CDR3nt: TGCGCCAGCAGCCAGAGACAGGGGACTAACACTGAAGCTTTCTTT
CDR3aa: CASSQRQGTNTEAFF

j_gene: TRBJ1-1
d_gene: TRBD1
abundance: -
v_gene: TRBV6-5
CDR3nt: TGTGCCAGCAGCAGCCGACAGGGTCTTAGCACTGAAGCTTTCTTT
CDR3aa: CASSSRQGLSTEAFF

j_gene: TRBJ2-7
d_gene: TRBD1
abundance: -
v_gene: TRBV11-2
CDR3nt: TGTGCCAGCAGGGCCGGACAGGCCATCTCCTACGAGCAGTACTTC
CDR3aa: CASRAGQAISYEQYF

j_gene: TRBJ2-7
d_gene: TRBD1
abundance: few
v_gene: TRBV6-5
CDR3nt: TGTGCCACCCATAGACAGGGCCTGACCTACGAGCAGTACTTC
CDR3aa: CATHRQGLTYEQYF

j_gene: TRBJ1-5
d_gene: -
abundance: -
v_gene: TRBV2
CDR3nt: TGTGCCAGCAGTGGATCCGTGGGGCGGCCCCAGCATTTT
CDR3aa: CASSGSVGRPQHF

j_gene: TRBJ1-2
d_gene: -
abundance: -
v_gene: TRBV30
CDR3nt: TGTGCCTGGAGTCCCAGGGCGAGCGGCTACACCTTC
CDR3aa: CAWSPRASGYTF

j_gene: TRBJ2-7
d_gene: TRBD1
abundance: -
v_gene: TRBV9
CDR3nt: TGTGCCAGCAGCCGGGACAGCTACGAGCAGTACTTC
CDR3aa: CASSRDSYEQYF

j_gene: TRBJ2-6
d_gene: -
abundance: -
v_gene: TRBV5-1
CDR3nt: TGCGCCAGCAGCCCACGGGCTGGGGCCAACGTCCTGACTTTC
CDR3aa: CASSPRAGANVLTF